The next 18 T cell receptor beta chains were all read from a single sample in a study of technical replicates of blood from a few donors. Clones were read by immunoSEQ multiplex PCR, and TCRdb kept only the in-frame ones, dropping some. The sample gives more than 90,000 clones, approximately 94% of which show up once; 0.23% is in the top ten. Material: T cells isolated from PBMCs. These receptors were collected from a human donor in good health.

The chain couples TRBV6-6 to TRBJ1-2, with 7 positions matching TRBD1. The germline V gene has CDR1 MNHNY and CDR2 SVGAGI (reference sequence). V gave up 6 bases and J gave up 5 bases; unmatched junction bases: 9. The CDR3 loop spans 14 amino acids. CDR3 residues: CASSPGTVRYGYTF. CDR3 coding DNA: TGTGCCAGCAGCCCCGGGACAGTGAGATATGGCTACACCTTC.

The rearrangement links TRBV6-1 to TRBJ1-2; 9 nucleotides match TRBD1. The CDR3 runs 15 residues. V was clipped by 2 bases and J by 7 bases; unmatched bases: 8. From germline, CDR1 is MNHNS and CDR2 SASEGT. CDR3 residues: CASSEQYRGRGGYTF. CDR3 bases: TGTGCCAGCAGTGAACAATACAGGGGGCGAGGTGGCTACACCTTC.

The chain recombines TRBV7-9 with TRBJ2-7; 14 bases agree with TRBD2. The V and J ends lost 1 base and 7 bases, in that order; junction bases with no gene match: 3. This CDR3 is built from 15 residues. Germline values: CDR1 SEHNR, CDR2 FQNEAQ (reference sequence). CDR3 protein: CASSLDGTSGREQYF. CDR3 in DNA: TGTGCCAGCAGCTTAGATGGGACTAGCGGGAGAGAGCAGTACTTC.

The chain uses TRBV14 and TRBJ2-7, with 9 positions matching TRBD1. Trimming took 1 base from V and 4 from J; bases not matched to a gene: 14. Per the germline V gene, CDR1 is SGHDN and CDR2 is FVKESK. CDR3 length equals 18 residues. The CDR3 region has the DNA TGTGCCAGCAGCCAAGTTCCGAAACCCGGGACAGGGCCATACGAGCAGTACTTC. Translation: CASSQVPKPGTGPYEQYF. Together with reference TRBV14 and TRBJ2-7, the CDR3 gives the full variable domain: EAGVTQFPSHSVIEKGQTVTLRCDPISGHDNLYWYRRVMGKEIKFLLHFVKESKQDESGMPNNRFLAERTGGTYSTLKVQPAELEDSGVYFCASSQVPKPGTGPYEQYFGPGTRLTVT.

This chain connects TRBV7-2 to TRBJ2-1; 7 bases align to TRBD2. Trimming removed 3 bases from V and 5 bases from J; junction bases left unmatched: 4. Per the germline V gene, CDR1 is SGHTA and CDR2 is FQGNSA. The CDR3 sequence is 14 residues long. This CDR3 reads CASSFQRGDNEQFF. The CDR3 DNA is TGTGCCAGCAGCTTCCAGCGGGGAGACAATGAGCAGTTCTTC.

The chain uses TRBV19 and TRBJ1-4; 8 nucleotides match TRBD1. CDR3 length: 15 amino acids. After removal of 5 bases from V and 8 bases from J, the junction contained 10 bases not matched to a gene. Germline V gives CDR1 LNHDA, CDR2 SQIVND (reference sequence). The CDR3 spells CASSGVTGVGEKLFF. The CDR3 region has the DNA TGTGCCAGTAGTGGGGTGACAGGGGTTGGAGAAAAACTGTTTTTT.

This clone has only one observation. The chain has TRBV19 and TRBJ2-1, with 8 bases matching TRBD2. This CDR3 region has 16 residues. The V segment lost 8 bases and the J segment 5 bases; nucleotides outside the gene matches: 14. The germline V gene has CDR1 LNHDA and CDR2 SQIVND (reference sequence). The CDR3 region is CASQYGMLAGNNEQFF. The CDR3, as DNA: TGTGCCAGTCAATATGGAATGCTAGCGGGTAACAATGAGCAGTTCTTC.

This sequence joins TRBV6-6 and TRBJ1-4; 8 bases match TRBD1. CDR3 length: 14 residues. V trimming: 5 bases; J trimming: 3 bases; junction bases outside the gene matches: 2. CDR1 and CDR2 (germline): MNHNY, SVGAGI (reference sequence). CDR3 protein: CASSQGAPNEKLFF. As DNA, the CDR3 is TGTGCCAGCAGTCAGGGGGCCCCTAATGAAAAACTGTTTTTT.

V and J are TRBV27 and TRBJ2-1, with 8 bases fitting TRBD2. CDR3 size: 16 residues. Germline V gene sequence: CDR1 MNHEY, CDR2 SMNVEV (reference sequence). The V segment lost 5 bases and the J segment 6 bases; nucleotides outside the gene matches: 12. In DNA form, the CDR3 reads TGTGCCAGCAGTCCCAGGACTAGCCGCGGACGCAATGAGCAGTTCTTC. Its protein is CASSPRTSRGRNEQFF.

V and J are TRBV5-1 and TRBJ2-7; D perhaps matches TRBD1 (5 bases). Germline CDR1 and CDR2: SGHRS and YFSETQ. This CDR3 has 12 residues. V lost 7 bases and J lost 0, with 8 bases in between. The CDR3 sequence: CASQDNSYEQYF. CDR3 DNA sequence: TGCGCCAGCCAGGACAACTCCTACGAGCAGTACTTC.

The CDR3 nucleotides are TGTGCCAGCAGTGAAGACCGGGATCAGCCCCAGCATTTT. Its protein is CASSEDRDQPQHF. The chain is built from TRBV2 and TRBJ1-5, with D uncertain. CDR1 is SNHLY and CDR2 is FYNNEI in the germline V gene. This CDR3 has 13 residues. V was shortened by 1 base and J by 5 bases, with 6 bases between the two germline ends.

The gene calls are TRBV2 and TRBJ1-1, with TRBD1 matching over 10 bases. Germline assignment: CDR1 SNHLY and CDR2 FYNNEI. The CDR3 sequence is 17 residues long. V trimming: 2 bases; J trimming: 4 bases; junction bases outside the gene matches: 10. CDR3 amino acids: CASSERGDRGPFTEAFF. CDR3 in DNA: TGTGCCAGCAGTGAAAGGGGGGACAGGGGACCATTCACTGAAGCTTTCTTT.

CDR3: CASNLAGMTDTQYF. The CDR3 region has the DNA TGTGCCAGCAATCTCGCGGGAATGACAGATACGCAGTATTTT. V is TRBV2 and J is TRBJ2-3; D might be TRBD2 (6 bases). Germline V gene data show CDR1 as SNHLY and CDR2 as FYNNEI. Trimming pared 7 bases from V and 3 bases from J, leaving 14 bases between. This CDR3 comprises 14 residues. The variable domain in full, completed from reference TRBV2 and TRBJ2-3, reads EPEVTQTPSHQVTQMGQEVILRCVPISNHLYFYWYRQILGQKVEFLVSFYNNEISEKSEIFDDQFSVERPDGSNFTLKIRSTKLEDSAMYFCASNLAGMTDTQYFGPGTRLTVL.

This clone is a singleton in its sample. The rearrangement uses TRBV6-5 and TRBJ1-1; D perhaps matches TRBD1 (6 bases). Germline V gene data show CDR1 as MNHEY and CDR2 as SVGAGI. V lost 5 bases and J 1 base, leaving 14 bases between the germline ends. This CDR3 is built from 15 residues. The CDR3 sequence is CASSPPRDTNTEAFF. In nucleotides, the CDR3 is TGTGCCAGCAGTCCCCCCCGGGACACGAACACTGAAGCTTTCTTT.

The chain recombines TRBV7-2 with TRBJ2-5, with 13 bases lining up with TRBD2. The ends lost 5 bases at V and 7 bases at J; junction bases unmatched: 7. The CDR3 consists of 15 residues. CDR1 is SGHTA, CDR2 FQGNSA, per germline. CDR3 in DNA: TGTGCCAGCAGCCAAAGGACTAGCGGGGGTGTGACCCAGTACTTC. Protein product: CASSQRTSGGVTQYF.

This clone appeared once. The rearrangement links TRBV14 to TRBJ2-3; a possible D gene is TRBD1 (6 bases). This CDR3 region has 14 residues. Trimming pared 4 bases from V and 6 bases from J, leaving 14 bases between. Germline CDR1 and CDR2: SGHDN and FVKESK. The CDR3 region is CASSRTVTTDTQYF. The CDR3 DNA follows: TGTGCCAGCAGCCGGACAGTCACAACGGATACGCAGTATTTT. The full variable domain, rest sourced from reference TRBV14 and TRBJ2-3, is EAGVTQFPSHSVIEKGQTVTLRCDPISGHDNLYWYRRVMGKEIKFLLHFVKESKQDESGMPNNRFLAERTGGTYSTLKVQPAELEDSGVYFCASSRTVTTDTQYFGPGTRLTVL.

V usage is TRBV30 and J usage is TRBJ1-4; maybe TRBD1 (6 bases). The CDR3 loop spans 15 amino acids. Germline V gives CDR1 GTSNPN, CDR2 SVGIG (reference sequence). V lost 3 bases, J lost 7 bases, and 18 bases lay in between. CDR3 loop: CAWRNRVRVLEKLFF. The CDR3 region has the DNA TGTGCCTGGAGGAACAGGGTACGAGTGCTTGAAAAACTGTTTTTT.

The rearrangement uses TRBV4-1 and TRBJ1-2; 7 bases line up with TRBD1. Germline values: CDR1 MGHRA, CDR2 YSYEKL. The CDR3 loop spans 13 amino acids. Trimming cost V 2 bases and J 7 bases; bases outside gene matches: 4. The chain's CDR3 is CASSQTGAGGYTF. The CDR3 coding sequence is TGCGCCAGCAGCCAAACAGGGGCCGGTGGCTACACCTTC.